This TCR beta chain comes out of a study of T cell changes during pregnancy in multiple sclerosis. This clone was recorded only once. TCRdb's table, derived via immunoSEQ multiplex PCR, lists solely in-frame clones and lacks some. The sample includes just under 85,000 clones, 90% to 95% of them seen just once. The sample was peripheral blood, taken in the first trimester of pregnancy. The sequence was collected from a female donor with multiple sclerosis, enrolled in a pregnancy study.

The CDR3 region is CSGGTGEGNEQFF. The CDR3 bases are TGCAGCGGTGGGACAGGGGAGGGAAATGAGCAGTTCTTC. This chain joins TRBV29-1 and TRBJ2-1; 10 nucleotides line up with TRBD1. This CDR3 region has 13 residues. J lost 7 bases, V lost 7 bases, and 7 bases had no gene match. Per the germline V gene, CDR1 is SQVTM and CDR2 is ANQGSEA.